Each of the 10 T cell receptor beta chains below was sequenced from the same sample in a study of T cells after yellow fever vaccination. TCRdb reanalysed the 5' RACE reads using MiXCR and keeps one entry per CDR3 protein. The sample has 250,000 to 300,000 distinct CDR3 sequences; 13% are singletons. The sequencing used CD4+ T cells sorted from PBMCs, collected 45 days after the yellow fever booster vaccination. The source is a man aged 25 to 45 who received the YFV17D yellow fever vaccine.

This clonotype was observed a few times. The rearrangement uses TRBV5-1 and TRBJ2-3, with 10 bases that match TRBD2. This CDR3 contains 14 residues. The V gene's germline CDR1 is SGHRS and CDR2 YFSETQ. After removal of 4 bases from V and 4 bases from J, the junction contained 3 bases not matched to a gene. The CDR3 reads CASSQGTSADTQYF. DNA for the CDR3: TGCGCCAGCAGCCAAGGGACTAGCGCAGATACGCAGTATTTT.

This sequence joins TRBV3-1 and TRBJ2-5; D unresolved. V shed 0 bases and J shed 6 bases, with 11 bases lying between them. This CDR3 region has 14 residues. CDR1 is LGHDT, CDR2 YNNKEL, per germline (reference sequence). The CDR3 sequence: CASSQDFGMKTQYF. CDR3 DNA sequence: TGTGCCAGCAGCCAAGATTTTGGGATGAAGACCCAGTACTTC.

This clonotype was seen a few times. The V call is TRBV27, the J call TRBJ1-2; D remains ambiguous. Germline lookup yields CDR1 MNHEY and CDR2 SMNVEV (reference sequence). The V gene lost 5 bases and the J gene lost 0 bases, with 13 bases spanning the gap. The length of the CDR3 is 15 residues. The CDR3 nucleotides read TGTGCCAGCAGTGATCTGTCCAGACCTAACTATGGCTACACCTTC. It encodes CASSDLSRPNYGYTF.

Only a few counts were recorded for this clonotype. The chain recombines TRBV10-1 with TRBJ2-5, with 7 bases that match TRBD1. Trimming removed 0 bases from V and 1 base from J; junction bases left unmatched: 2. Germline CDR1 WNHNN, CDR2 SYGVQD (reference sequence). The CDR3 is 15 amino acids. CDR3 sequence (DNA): TGCGCCAGCAGTGAGTCTGGACAGGTCCAAGAGACCCAGTACTTC. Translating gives CASSESGQVQETQYF.

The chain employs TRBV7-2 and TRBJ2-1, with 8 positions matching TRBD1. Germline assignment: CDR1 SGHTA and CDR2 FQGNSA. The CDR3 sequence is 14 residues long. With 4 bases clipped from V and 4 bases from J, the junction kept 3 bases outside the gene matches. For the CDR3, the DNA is TGTGCCAGCAGCTCCTACAGGGGGTACAATGAGCAGTTCTTC. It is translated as CASSSYRGYNEQFF.

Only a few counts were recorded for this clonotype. CDR3 DNA: TGTGCCAGCAGCGCCGGGACTAGCGGACACTACGAGCAGTACTTC. Amino acids: CASSAGTSGHYEQYF. V and J are TRBV9 and TRBJ2-7; 11 bases map to TRBD2. V gave up 3 bases and J gave up 3 bases; unmatched junction bases: 5. The CDR3 loop spans 15 amino acids. Germline values: CDR1 SGDLS, CDR2 YYNGEE.

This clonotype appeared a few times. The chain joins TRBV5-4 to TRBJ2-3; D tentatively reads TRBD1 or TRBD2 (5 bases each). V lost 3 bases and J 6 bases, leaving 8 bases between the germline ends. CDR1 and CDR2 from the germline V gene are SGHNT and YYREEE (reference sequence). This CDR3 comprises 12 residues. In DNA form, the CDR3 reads TGTGCCAGCAGCTCCAGGGAGGATACGCAGTATTTT. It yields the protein CASSSREDTQYF. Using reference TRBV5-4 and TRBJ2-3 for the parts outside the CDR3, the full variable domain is ETGVTQSPTHLIKTRGQQVTLRCSSQSGHNTVSWYQQALGQGPQFIFQYYREEENGRGNFPPRFSGLQFPNYSSELNVNALELDDSALYLCASSSREDTQYFGPGTRLTVL.

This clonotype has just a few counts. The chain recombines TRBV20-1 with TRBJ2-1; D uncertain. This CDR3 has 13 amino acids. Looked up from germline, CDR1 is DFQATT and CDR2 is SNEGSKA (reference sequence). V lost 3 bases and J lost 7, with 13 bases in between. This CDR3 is CSASPGVRNEQFF. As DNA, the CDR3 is TGCAGTGCTAGTCCAGGAGTACGTAATGAGCAGTTCTTC.

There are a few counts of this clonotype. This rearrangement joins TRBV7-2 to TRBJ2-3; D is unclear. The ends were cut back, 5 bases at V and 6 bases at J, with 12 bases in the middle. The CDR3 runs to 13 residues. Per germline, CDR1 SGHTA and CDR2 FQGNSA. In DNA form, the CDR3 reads TGTGCCAGCAGCCTTACTAATTTGGATACGCAGTATTTT. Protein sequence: CASSLTNLDTQYF.

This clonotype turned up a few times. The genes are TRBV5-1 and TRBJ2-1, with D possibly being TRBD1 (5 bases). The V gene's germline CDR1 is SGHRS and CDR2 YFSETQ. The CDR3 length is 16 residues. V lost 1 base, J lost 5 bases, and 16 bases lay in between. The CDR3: CASSLQQEIKNNEQFF. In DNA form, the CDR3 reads TGCGCCAGCAGCTTGCAACAGGAGATTAAAAACAATGAGCAGTTCTTC.